The clone carrying this TCR beta chain was recorded at least ten times. Antigen: not known. The data were taken from a study of T-cell reconstitution after alpha-beta-depleted transplantation in children. General observations from the study: Some patients' high day-60 TCRbeta diversity was traced to surviving recipient T cells and thymic progenitors.

This sample's TCRbeta library carried unique molecular identifier barcodes. TCRdb independently ran MiXCR on the PCR reads; one entry per CDR3 protein. The table shows about 110,000 distinct CDR3 sequences, with approximately 6.6% occurring only once. The clonotype was recovered from a male patient under 10 years old who had a stem cell transplant for acute lymphoblastic leukemia, so the T cells may come from the graft donor. Sequencing used PBMCs, mostly from graft donor cells, obtained 360 days after TCRalphabeta/CD19-depleted stem cell transplant.

The CDR3 coding sequence is TGCGCCAGCAGCCAAGAAGAGCGGGGGGCCCGTCCCGGGGAGCTGTTTTTT. Its protein is CASSQEERGARPGELFF. The gene calls are TRBV4-3 and TRBJ2-2, with 9 bases lining up with TRBD2. The V gene's germline CDR1 is LGHNA and CDR2 YSLEER. This CDR3 spans 17 amino acids. Losses at the gene ends were 0 bases for V and 6 bases for J; bases not matched to a gene: 8.